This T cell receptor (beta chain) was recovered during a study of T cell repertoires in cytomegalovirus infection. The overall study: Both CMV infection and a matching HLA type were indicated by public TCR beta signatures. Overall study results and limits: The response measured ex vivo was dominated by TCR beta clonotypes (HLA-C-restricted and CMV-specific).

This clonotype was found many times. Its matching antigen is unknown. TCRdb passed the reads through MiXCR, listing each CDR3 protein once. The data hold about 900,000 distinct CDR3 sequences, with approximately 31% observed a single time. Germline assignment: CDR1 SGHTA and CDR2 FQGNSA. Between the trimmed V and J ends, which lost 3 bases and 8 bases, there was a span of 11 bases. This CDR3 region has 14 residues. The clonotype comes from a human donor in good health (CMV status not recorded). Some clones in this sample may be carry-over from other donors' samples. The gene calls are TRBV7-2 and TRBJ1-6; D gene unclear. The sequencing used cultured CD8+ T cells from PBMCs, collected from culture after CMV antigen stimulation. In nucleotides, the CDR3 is TGTGCCAGCAGCTTCTCCGGTCGAGATTCACCCCTCCACTTT. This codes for CASSFSGRDSPLHF. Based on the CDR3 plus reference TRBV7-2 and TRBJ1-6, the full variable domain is GAGVSQSPSNKVTEKGKDVELRCDPISGHTALYWYRQSLGQGLEFLIYFQGNSAPDKSGLPSDRFSAERTGGSVSTLTIQRTQQEDSAVYLCASSFSGRDSPLHFGNGTRLTVT.